These 32 T cell receptor beta chains were all obtained from the same sample, sequenced in a study of shared clonotypes between healthy human individuals. Generated by immunoSEQ multiplex PCR, the TCRdb table keeps only in-frame clones and is missing some. The repertoire holds around 690,000 clones, with roughly 91% as singletons. Sequenced sample: memory CD8+ T cells from PBMCs. Subset denoted: CD45RO+ cells pooled with CCR7-negative TemRA cells. Receptors were obtained from a man younger than 30 in good health. Some clones in this sample may be carry-over from other donors' samples.

This chain joins TRBV7-9 and TRBJ1-2, with D unclear. V lost 2 bases to trimming and J lost 2 bases, with 12 bases between them. Germline V gene lookup returns CDR1 SEHNR and CDR2 FQNEAQ (reference sequence). CDR3 length: 15 residues. CDR3 in DNA: TGTGCCAGCAGCTTAAAATTTGACGGGAACTATGGCTACACCTTC. It codes for CASSLKFDGNYGYTF.

The chain couples TRBV27 to TRBJ2-7; TRBD2 is a possible D gene (6 bases). The germline gives CDR1 MNHEY, CDR2 SMNVEV (reference sequence). V was trimmed by 7 bases and J by 4 bases, leaving 20 bases between them. The CDR3 extends over 15 amino acids. The CDR3 DNA follows: TGTGCCAGCACCCAAACGGGAGAAGGTCGGTACGAGCAGTACTTC. This sequence encodes CASTQTGEGRYEQYF.

This chain links TRBV28 with TRBJ2-5, with TRBD1 identical over 7 bases. After removal of 3 bases from V and 3 bases from J, the junction contained 7 bases not matched to a gene. CDR3 length equals 15 residues. Germline CDR1 MDHEN, CDR2 SYDVKM. For the CDR3, the DNA is TGTGCCAGCAGTTTTAGAAGACAGGGAAAAGAGACCCAGTACTTC. It translates to CASSFRRQGKETQYF.

The V and J genes are TRBV29-1 and TRBJ1-2, with D perhaps TRBD1 (5 bases). Germline CDR1 and CDR2: SQVTM and ANQGSEA. V shed 1 base and J shed 7 bases, with 19 bases lying between them. The CDR3 covers 15 residues. DNA for the CDR3: TGCAGCGTTGAAGGGGTAGGGGTAGGATTTGGTGGCTACACCTTC. Translated: CSVEGVGVGFGGYTF.

To note about this clone: The junction departs from the called germline gene at one end, perhaps through a read error. The chain combines TRBV4-1 with TRBJ1-2; 8 bases agree with TRBD1. CDR1 is MGHRA and CDR2 is YSYEKL in the germline V gene. The CDR3 length is 15 residues. The DNA for the CDR3 is TGCGCCAGCAGCCTCGGACAGGGAACTAACTATGGCCACACCTTC. Its translation is CASSLGQGTNYGHTF.

The CDR3 DNA follows: TGCGCCGCACAGAAGGCGGGTGGCGAGCAGTACTTC. Its translation is CAAQKAGGEQYF. The V gene is TRBV10-2, the J gene TRBJ2-7, with TRBD2 as a possible D gene (5 bases). The germline gives CDR1 WSHSY, CDR2 SAAADI. The CDR3 sequence is 12 residues long. The germline V and J ends were trimmed by 11 bases and 6 bases, with 17 bases remaining between them.

The chain joins TRBV5-1 to TRBJ2-1; D is undetermined. The length of the CDR3 is 16 residues. The germline V gene has CDR1 SGHRS and CDR2 YFSETQ. V lost 0 bases to trimming and J lost 6 bases, with 16 bases between them. The CDR3 protein is CASSLAMLVGSNEQFF. CDR3 nucleotide sequence: TGCGCCAGCAGCTTGGCTATGCTAGTCGGATCCAATGAGCAGTTCTTC. Using reference TRBV5-1 and TRBJ2-1 for the parts outside the CDR3, the full variable domain is KAGVTQTPRYLIKTRGQQVTLSCSPISGHRSVSWYQQTPGQGLQFLFEYFSETQRNKGNFPGRFSGRQFSNSRSEMNVSTLELGDSALYLCASSLAMLVGSNEQFFGPGTRLTVL.

The genes are TRBV28 and TRBJ2-1; 8 positions match TRBD2. After removal of 7 bases from V and 0 bases from J, the junction contained 2 bases not matched to a gene. Germline CDR1 reads MDHEN; CDR2 reads SYDVKM. The CDR3 spans 14 residues. The DNA for the CDR3 is TGTGCCAGCACTGGGACTAGCTCCTACAATGAGCAGTTCTTC. Its protein product is CASTGTSSYNEQFF.

The chain has TRBV7-8 and TRBJ2-7; D is perhaps TRBD1 or TRBD2 (6 bases each). This CDR3 contains 14 residues. Trimming shortened V by 5 bases and J by 2 bases, and 13 bases separated the two germline ends. Germline V gene sequence: CDR1 SGHVS, CDR2 FQNEAQ. CDR3 residues: CASSALGGPYEQYF. In DNA, the CDR3 is TGTGCCAGCAGCGCCCTGGGGGGCCCCTACGAGCAGTACTTC.

This chain uses TRBV27 with TRBJ2-1, with D tentatively TRBD2 (6 bases). Per the germline V gene, CDR1 is MNHEY and CDR2 is SMNVEV (reference sequence). Trimming took off 7 bases at V and 1 base at J, with 11 bases between the two ends. CDR3 length: 14 amino acids. CDR3: CASNGRGSYNEQFF. Here the CDR3 DNA reads TGTGCCAGCAACGGGAGAGGGTCCTACAATGAGCAGTTCTTC.

V is TRBV28 and J is TRBJ2-5; 9 positions agree with TRBD2. The CDR3 extends over 16 amino acids. Germline assignment: CDR1 MDHEN and CDR2 SYDVKM. The trim removed 5 bases at V and 2 bases at J, leaving 9 bases unmatched. The CDR3 is CASSSLREGEQETQYF. The CDR3 bases are TGTGCCAGCAGTAGCTTGCGGGAGGGGGAACAAGAGACCCAGTACTTC.

This clone was seen a handful of times. A far larger clone lies a single base away; this is likely a read error. The rearrangement joins TRBV11-1 to TRBJ1-1; no clear D. Deletions cut 4 bases from V and 1 base from J, with 1 base between. The CDR3 spans 11 residues. CDR1 and CDR2 from the germline V gene are SGHAT and FQDESV (reference sequence). CDR3 bases: TGTGCCAGCAGCTGGAACACTGAAGCTTTCTTT. This codes for CASSWNTEAFF.

The rearrangement links TRBV4-1 to TRBJ2-7, with TRBD2 identical over 11 bases. Germline V gives CDR1 MGHRA, CDR2 YSYEKL. Trimming took 4 bases from V and 6 from J; bases not matched to a gene: 5. The CDR3 loop spans 14 amino acids. The CDR3 coding sequence is TGCGCCAGCAGCCTACTAGCGGGAGAGGGCGAGCAGTACTTC. Translation gives CASSLLAGEGEQYF.

This chain joins TRBV6-1 and TRBJ2-7, with D possibly matching TRBD1 (5 bases). The germline V gene encodes CDR1 MNHNS and CDR2 SASEGT. Trimming cost V 3 bases and J 2 bases, with 26 bases left between them. The CDR3 extends over 19 amino acids. The CDR3 DNA reads TGTGCCAGCAGTGATACCCGCGCTTCCGGACACATTCTTACCTACGAGCAGTACTTC. Protein: CASSDTRASGHILTYEQYF.

The rearrangement uses TRBV7-9 and TRBJ2-2; D might be TRBD2 (5 bases). The length of the CDR3 is 17 residues. From germline, CDR1 is SEHNR and CDR2 FQNEAQ (reference sequence). Trimming removed 6 bases at V and 0 bases at J, with 17 bases between. The CDR3 nucleotides read TGTGCCAGCAGAAAGAGCGGAGGTGAAGCGAACACCGGGGAGCTGTTTTTT. It encodes CASRKSGGEANTGELFF.

The chain has TRBV5-1 and TRBJ2-5; TRBD1 might be the D (5 bases). Trimming shortened V by 0 bases and J by 5 bases, and 14 bases separated the two germline ends. This CDR3 has 15 residues. Germline assignment: CDR1 SGHRS and CDR2 YFSETQ. The CDR3 loop reads CASSLGQKSEETQYF. The CDR3 bases are TGCGCCAGCAGCTTGGGACAGAAAAGTGAGGAGACCCAGTACTTC.

This chain uses TRBV5-8 with TRBJ2-7; no clear D gene. V was pared by 7 bases and J by 4 bases, with 0 bases between. The V gene's germline CDR1 is SGHTS and CDR2 YDEGEE. This CDR3 spans 8 amino acids. The DNA of the CDR3 is TGTGCCAGCTACGAGCAGTACTTC. As protein: CASYEQYF.

For this clone: This specimen includes other DNA sequences encoding the same CDR3. This chain connects TRBV11-2 to TRBJ2-7; D not resolved. V lost 5 bases, J lost 2 bases, and 13 bases lay in between. Germline CDR1 is SGHAT and CDR2 is FQNNGV. The CDR3 runs 14 residues. CDR3 bases: TGTGCCAGCAGCCCCTTGGCCGGAACCTACGAGCAGTACTTC. This gives the protein CASSPLAGTYEQYF.

This CDR3 reads CASSRGPGETQYF. The CDR3 nucleotides read TGTGCCAGTAGTCGTGGGCCTGGGGAGACCCAGTACTTC. The V call is TRBV19, the J call TRBJ2-5; unclear D gene. Germline V gene lookup returns CDR1 LNHDA and CDR2 SQIVND (reference sequence). V was clipped by 5 bases and J by 5 bases, with 12 bases between them. CDR3 size: 13 residues.

The chain carries TRBV10-3 and TRBJ1-1; TRBD1 is a possible D gene (5 bases). CDR1 ENHRY and CDR2 SYGVKD come from the germline V gene. The ends were cut back, 0 bases at V and 7 bases at J, with 12 bases in the middle. The CDR3 contains 14 residues. The CDR3 loop reads CAISESWTQGEAFF. In nucleotides, the CDR3 is TGTGCCATCAGTGAGTCGTGGACACAAGGTGAAGCTTTCTTT.

The chain employs TRBV29-1 and TRBJ2-7; D might be TRBD1 (6 bases). CDR1 and CDR2 (germline): SQVTM, ANQGSEA. The CDR3 is made up of 13 amino acids. Trimming pared 3 bases from V and 3 bases from J, leaving 12 bases between. CDR3 sequence reads: CSVEGAWGYEQYF. In DNA, the CDR3 is TGCAGCGTTGAGGGGGCTTGGGGCTACGAGCAGTACTTC.

This chain links TRBV10-3 with TRBJ2-1, with TRBD2 matching 9 bases. V was clipped by 3 bases and J by 10 bases; unmatched bases: 10. Germline V gene sequence: CDR1 ENHRY, CDR2 SYGVKD. The CDR3 runs to 15 residues. The CDR3 loop is CAISDPGLAGEEQFF. DNA of the CDR3: TGTGCCATCAGTGACCCCGGGTTAGCGGGAGAGGAGCAGTTCTTC.

J is TRBJ2-3 and V is TRBV7-3; D may be TRBD1 (6 bases). V dropped 1 base and J dropped 10 bases, with 18 bases sitting between them. The germline gives CDR1 SGHTA, CDR2 FQGTGA. The CDR3 covers 15 residues. CDR3 nucleotides: TGTGCCAGCAGCTTAATTGGGGGCCACACAGGAGCGCAGTATTTT. Translating it yields CASSLIGGHTGAQYF.

This clone was found a few times. The chain joins TRBV30 to TRBJ1-1; the D is unclear. CDR3 length: 12 amino acids. CDR1 GTSNPN and CDR2 SVGIG come from the germline V gene (reference sequence). V was pared by 0 bases and J by 12 bases, with 14 bases between. CDR3: CAWSVRGLFTFF. The DNA for the CDR3 is TGTGCCTGGAGTGTACGAGGGTTGTTTACTTTCTTT.

The chain has TRBV28 and TRBJ1-5; D is unclear. V lost 2 bases and J 3 bases, leaving 11 bases between the germline ends. Per germline, CDR1 MDHEN and CDR2 SYDVKM. CDR3 size: 15 residues. CDR3 region: CASSLLPQNNQPQHF. The DNA of the CDR3 is TGTGCCAGCAGTTTACTCCCCCAGAACAATCAGCCCCAGCATTTT.

In its sample, this clone was seen a few times. The chain couples TRBV4-1 to TRBJ1-1; no firm D call. The CDR3 sequence is 13 residues long. The ends were cut back, 3 bases at V and 3 bases at J, with 8 bases in the middle. Germline V gene sequence: CDR1 MGHRA, CDR2 YSYEKL. CDR3: CASSHQRYTEAFF. DNA of the CDR3: TGCGCCAGCAGCCACCAGAGGTACACTGAAGCTTTCTTT.

V usage is TRBV9 and J usage is TRBJ2-6; TRBD2 is a possible D gene (6 bases). The germline V gene has CDR1 SGDLS and CDR2 YYNGEE. V was pared by 3 bases and J by 0 bases, with 22 bases between. The CDR3 has 20 amino acids. CDR3 amino acids: CASSGPTGGAALSGANVLTF. For the CDR3, the DNA is TGTGCCAGCAGCGGACCCACAGGAGGGGCCGCCCTCTCTGGGGCCAACGTCCTGACTTTC.

The gene calls are TRBV11-2 and TRBJ2-5; D ambiguous. The CDR3 is 16 residues long. Germline CDR1 is SGHAT and CDR2 is FQNNGV. Trimming removed 6 bases from V and 5 bases from J, with 22 bases in between. The CDR3 sequence: CASRNWAPRDRETQYF. The CDR3 DNA reads as TGTGCCAGCAGAAACTGGGCTCCCAGAGATAGGGAGACCCAGTACTTC. Filled out from reference TRBV11-2 and TRBJ2-5, the complete variable domain reads EAGVAQSPRYKIIEKRQSVAFWCNPISGHATLYWYQQILGQGPKLLIQFQNNGVVDDSQLPKDRFSAERLKGVDSTLKIQPAKLEDSAVYLCASRNWAPRDRETQYFGPGTRLLVL.

Only a few counts were recorded for this clone. The chain couples TRBV7-8 to TRBJ2-7; 8 bases agree with TRBD1. The CDR3 consists of 13 residues. J was trimmed by 3 bases and V by 5 bases; bases with no gene match: 3. CDR1 is SGHVS, CDR2 FQNEAQ, per germline. The CDR3 nucleotides are TGTGCCAGCAGCGCCGACAGGGGCTACGAGCAGTACTTC. This translates into CASSADRGYEQYF.

This rearrangement joins TRBV29-1 to TRBJ1-1, with D maybe TRBD1 (5 bases). The CDR3 is 12 residues long. Per germline, CDR1 SQVTM and CDR2 ANQGSEA. The V end lost 8 bases, the J end lost 2 bases, and 12 bases lay between the germline ends. In DNA, the CDR3 is TGCAGCTCCCCGGGGGATAACACTGAAGCTTTCTTT. It specifies CSSPGDNTEAFF.

The V and J genes are TRBV27 and TRBJ2-1, with D hard to call. Germline-derived CDR1 and CDR2 are MNHEY and SMNVEV (reference sequence). Trimming pared 5 bases from V and 7 bases from J, leaving 21 bases between. This CDR3 spans 16 amino acids. CDR3: CASSNLGLLNPNEQFF. CDR3 nucleotide sequence: TGTGCCAGCAGTAACTTGGGCCTCCTAAACCCGAATGAGCAGTTCTTC.

This chain links TRBV10-3 with TRBJ2-1; 11 nucleotides match TRBD2. The CDR3 has 14 residues. Trimming cost V 6 bases and J 5 bases; bases outside gene matches: 3. Looked up from germline, CDR1 is ENHRY and CDR2 is SYGVKD. CDR3 protein: CAISPGLADNEQFF. The CDR3 region has the DNA TGTGCCATCAGCCCGGGACTAGCGGACAATGAGCAGTTCTTC.